Below are 4 T cell receptor beta chains sequenced from a single sample in a study of shared clonotypes between healthy human individuals. The assay was immunoSEQ multiplex PCR, and TCRdb's table has in-frame clones only and misses some. Here the sample spans 2.3 million or so clones, just over 90% being singletons. The specimen sequenced was naive CD4+ T cells from PBMCs. The sample's subset: CD45RA+ positively selected. The receptor source for this set is a man between 18 and 35 years old in good health. Some clones in this sample may be carry-over from other donors' samples.

This rearrangement joins TRBV18 to TRBJ1-4; no clear D. The CDR3 spans 13 residues. V lost 2 bases to trimming and J lost 7 bases, with 8 bases between them. Germline assignment: CDR1 KGHSH and CDR2 LQKENI. The CDR3 nucleotides are TGTGCCAGCTCACCAGATGAGGTTGAAAAACTGTTTTTT. Translation gives CASSPDEVEKLFF.

V is TRBV5-4 and J is TRBJ2-5; 11 nucleotides agree with TRBD1. The CDR3 consists of 14 residues. Germline V lookup: CDR1 SGHNT, CDR2 YYREEE (reference sequence). The trim removed 3 bases at V and 4 bases at J, leaving 2 bases unmatched. CDR3 protein: CASSSDRGRETQYF. Here the CDR3 DNA reads TGTGCCAGCAGCTCGGACAGGGGGCGAGAGACCCAGTACTTC. Full variable domain (rest looked up from reference TRBV5-4 and TRBJ2-5): ETGVTQSPTHLIKTRGQQVTLRCSSQSGHNTVSWYQQALGQGPQFIFQYYREEENGRGNFPPRFSGLQFPNYSSELNVNALELDDSALYLCASSSDRGRETQYFGPGTRLLVL.

Points on this clone: The sample has other DNA sequences that encode this CDR3 too. The gene calls are TRBV5-1 and TRBJ1-1; 10 bases are a match to TRBD1. V dropped 4 bases and J dropped 8; count of bases not matched to a gene: 2. The CDR3 is 12 amino acids. Germline V gene data show CDR1 as SGHRS and CDR2 as YFSETQ. The CDR3 spells CASSLDRGEAFF. DNA for the CDR3: TGCGCCAGCAGCCTGGACAGGGGGGAAGCTTTCTTT.

V gene TRBV7-2 combines with J gene TRBJ2-7; 13 positions agree with TRBD2. The CDR3 runs to 15 residues. In germline, CDR1 is SGHTA, CDR2 FQGNSA. V shed 5 bases, J shed 3 bases, and the junction held 4 bases outside the gene matches. CDR3 in amino acids: CASSHTSGRVYEQYF. CDR3 DNA: TGTGCCAGCAGCCACACTAGCGGGAGGGTCTACGAGCAGTACTTC.